This T cell receptor (beta chain) was captured by sequencing in a study of shared T cell receptors in the human thymus. The data were produced by immunoSEQ multiplex PCR, yet TCRdb's version contains in-frame clones alone and is incomplete. The data contain hundreds of thousands of clones, approximately 87% of them singletons. In germline, CDR1 is GTSNPN, CDR2 SVGIG (reference sequence). The CDR3 sequence is 15 residues long. Trimming removed 3 bases at V and 1 base at J, with 14 bases between. This clone has only one observation. This sample was also put to use in a study of human thymus T cells. Turning to that study: Among the donors, all were healthy Finnish infants having corrective surgery for congenital heart defects. Obtained as resections during corrective heart surgery, the thymus tissue was then studied.

The chain recombines TRBV30 with TRBJ2-3, with D maybe TRBD2 (6 bases). The source of this sequence is a boy under two years old with a congenital heart defect. What was sequenced was thymocytes. The CDR3 sequence: CAWSLSGTRTDTQYF. In DNA, the CDR3 is TGTGCCTGGAGCCTTAGCGGCACACGCACAGATACGCAGTATTTT.